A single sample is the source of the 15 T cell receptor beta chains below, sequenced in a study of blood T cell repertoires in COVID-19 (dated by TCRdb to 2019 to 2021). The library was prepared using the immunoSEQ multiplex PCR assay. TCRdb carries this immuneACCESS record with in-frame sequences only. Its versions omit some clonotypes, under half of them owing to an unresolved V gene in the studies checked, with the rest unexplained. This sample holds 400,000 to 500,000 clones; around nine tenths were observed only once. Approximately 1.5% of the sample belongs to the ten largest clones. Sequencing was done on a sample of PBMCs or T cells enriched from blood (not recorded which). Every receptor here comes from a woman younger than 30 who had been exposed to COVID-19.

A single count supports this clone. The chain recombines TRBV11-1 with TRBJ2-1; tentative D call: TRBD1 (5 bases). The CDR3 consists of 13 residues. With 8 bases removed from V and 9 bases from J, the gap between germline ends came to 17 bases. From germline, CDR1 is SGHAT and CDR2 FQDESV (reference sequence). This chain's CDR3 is CASAQVGASEQFF. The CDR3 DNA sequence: TGTGCCAGCGCCCAGGTAGGGGCCAGTGAGCAGTTCTTC.

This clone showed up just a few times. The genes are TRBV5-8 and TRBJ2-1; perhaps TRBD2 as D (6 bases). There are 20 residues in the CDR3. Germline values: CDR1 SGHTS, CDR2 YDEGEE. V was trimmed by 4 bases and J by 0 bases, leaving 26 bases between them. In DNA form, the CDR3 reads TGTGCCAGCAGCCCCCGGGACTCACACGTAACTTTTAGCTCCTACAATGAGCAGTTCTTC. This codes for CASSPRDSHVTFSSYNEQFF.

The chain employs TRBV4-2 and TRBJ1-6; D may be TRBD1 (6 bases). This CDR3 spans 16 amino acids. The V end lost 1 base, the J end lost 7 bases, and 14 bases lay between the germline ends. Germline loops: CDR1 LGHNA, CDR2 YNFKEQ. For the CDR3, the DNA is TGTGCCAGCAGCCAAGTAGGGGGGGCGGGGAATTCACCCCTCCACTTT. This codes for CASSQVGGAGNSPLHF.

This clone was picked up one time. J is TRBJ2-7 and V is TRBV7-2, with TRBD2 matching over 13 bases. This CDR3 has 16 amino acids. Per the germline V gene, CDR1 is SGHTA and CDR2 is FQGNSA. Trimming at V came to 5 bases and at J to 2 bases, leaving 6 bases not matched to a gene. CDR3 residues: CASSALAGGPAYEQYF. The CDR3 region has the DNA TGTGCCAGCAGCGCACTAGCGGGGGGGCCGGCCTACGAGCAGTACTTC. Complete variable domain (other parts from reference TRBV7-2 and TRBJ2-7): GAGVSQSPSNKVTEKGKDVELRCDPISGHTALYWYRQSLGQGLEFLIYFQGNSAPDKSGLPSDRFSAERTGGSVSTLTIQRTQQEDSAVYLCASSALAGGPAYEQYFGPGTRLTVT.

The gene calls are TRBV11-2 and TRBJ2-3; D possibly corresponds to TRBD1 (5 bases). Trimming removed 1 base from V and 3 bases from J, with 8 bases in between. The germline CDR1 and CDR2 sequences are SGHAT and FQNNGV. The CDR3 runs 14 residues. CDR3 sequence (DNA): TGTGCCAGCAGCTTAGTGGCAGGGACAGATACGCAGTATTTT. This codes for CASSLVAGTDTQYF.

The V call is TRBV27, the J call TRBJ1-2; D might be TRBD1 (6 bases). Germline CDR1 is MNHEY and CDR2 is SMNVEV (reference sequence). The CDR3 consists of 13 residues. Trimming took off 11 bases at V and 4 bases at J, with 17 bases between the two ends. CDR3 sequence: CACPIGTLYGYTF. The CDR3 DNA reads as TGTGCCTGTCCCATCGGGACACTCTATGGCTACACCTTC.

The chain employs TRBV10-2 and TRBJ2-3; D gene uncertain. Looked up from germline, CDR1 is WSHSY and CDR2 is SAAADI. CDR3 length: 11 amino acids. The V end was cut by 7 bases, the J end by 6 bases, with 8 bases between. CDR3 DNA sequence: TGCGCCAGCACCCGTGCGGATACGCAGTATTTT. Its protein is CASTRADTQYF.

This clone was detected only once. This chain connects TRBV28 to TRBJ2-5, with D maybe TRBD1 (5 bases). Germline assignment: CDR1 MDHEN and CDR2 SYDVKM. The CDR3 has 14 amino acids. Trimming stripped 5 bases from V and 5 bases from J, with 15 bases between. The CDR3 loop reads CASSPQGLWETQYF. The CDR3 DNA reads TGTGCCAGCAGTCCTCAGGGTTTGTGGGAGACCCAGTACTTC.

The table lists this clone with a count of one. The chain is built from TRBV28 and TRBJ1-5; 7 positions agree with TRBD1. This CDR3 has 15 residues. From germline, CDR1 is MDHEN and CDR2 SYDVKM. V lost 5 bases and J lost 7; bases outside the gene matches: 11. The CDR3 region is CASSRGGPVGQPQHF. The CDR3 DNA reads TGTGCCAGCAGTCGAGGGGGCCCGGTGGGGCAGCCCCAGCATTTT.

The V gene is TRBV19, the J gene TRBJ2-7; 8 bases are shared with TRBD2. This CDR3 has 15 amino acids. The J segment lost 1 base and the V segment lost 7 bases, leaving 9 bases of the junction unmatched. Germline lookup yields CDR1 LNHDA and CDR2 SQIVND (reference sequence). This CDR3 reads CASTPAGGGSYEQYF. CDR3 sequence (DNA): TGTGCCAGTACCCCGGCGGGAGGAGGGTCCTACGAGCAGTACTTC.

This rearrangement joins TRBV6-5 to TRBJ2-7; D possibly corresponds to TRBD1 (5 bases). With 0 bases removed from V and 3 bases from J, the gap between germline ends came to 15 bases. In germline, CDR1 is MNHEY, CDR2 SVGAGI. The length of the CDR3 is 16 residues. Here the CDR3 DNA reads TGTGCCAGCAGTTACTCTCCGGAAGGGGCCCACTACGAGCAGTACTTC. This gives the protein CASSYSPEGAHYEQYF.

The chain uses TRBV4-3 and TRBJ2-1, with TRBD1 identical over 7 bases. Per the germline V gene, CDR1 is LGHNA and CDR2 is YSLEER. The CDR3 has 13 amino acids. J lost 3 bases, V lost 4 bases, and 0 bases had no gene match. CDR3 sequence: CASSPGGYNEQFF. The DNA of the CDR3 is TGCGCCAGCAGCCCAGGGGGCTACAATGAGCAGTTCTTC.

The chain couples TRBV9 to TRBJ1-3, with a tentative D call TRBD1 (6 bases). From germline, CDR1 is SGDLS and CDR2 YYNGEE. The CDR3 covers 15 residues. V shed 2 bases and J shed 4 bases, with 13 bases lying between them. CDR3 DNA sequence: TGTGCCAGCAGCGTTAATACAGGGCCGGGAAACACCATATATTTT. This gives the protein CASSVNTGPGNTIYF.

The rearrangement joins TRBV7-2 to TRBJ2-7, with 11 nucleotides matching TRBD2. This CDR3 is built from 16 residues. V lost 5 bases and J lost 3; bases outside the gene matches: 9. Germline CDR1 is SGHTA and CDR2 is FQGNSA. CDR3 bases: TGTGCCAGCAGCCCCCCCGGGACTAGCGGCTTCTACGAGCAGTACTTC. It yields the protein CASSPPGTSGFYEQYF.

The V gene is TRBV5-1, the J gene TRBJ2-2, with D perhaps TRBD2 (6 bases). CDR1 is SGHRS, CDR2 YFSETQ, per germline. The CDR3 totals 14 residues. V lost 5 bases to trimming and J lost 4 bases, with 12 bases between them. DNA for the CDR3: TGCGCCAGCAGGAGCACTAGCTCCACCGGGGAGCTGTTTTTT. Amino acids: CASRSTSSTGELFF.